The entry below describes one T cell receptor beta chain. Trimming pared 5 bases from V and 5 bases from J, leaving 11 bases between. Germline V gene sequence: CDR1 SQVTM, CDR2 ANQGSEA. There are 12 residues in the CDR3. The sample is drawn from a study of spatial heterogeneity in lung cancer. TCRdb processed the 5' RACE reads anew with MiXCR; each CDR3 protein has one entry. The data hold approximately 43,000 distinct CDR3 sequences, with over 9.5% observed a single time. Time point meaning: blood at routine non-recurrence follow-up after resection. The sequence came from a female donor with early-stage non-small cell lung cancer. The sequencing here drew on PBMCs, taken at follow-up. V gene TRBV29-1 combines with J gene TRBJ2-3; D gene ambiguous. This CDR3 reads CSVLEAGDTQYF. DNA of the CDR3: TGCAGCGTTCTAGAGGCCGGAGATACGCAGTATTTT.